This T cell receptor (beta chain) was captured in a study of OX40 agonist ivuxolimab in advanced cancers. Background on the study: Cohort: approximately 83% men, mean age 60, aged about 20 to 90.

This clone is a singleton in its sample. Sampling of blood occurred at baseline, cycle 4 day 1, and cycle 7 day 1. Produced via immunoSEQ multiplex PCR; TCRdb's table is partial and in-frame only. The sample yields roughly 62,000 clones, about 90% seen once. With 5 bases removed from V and 7 bases from J, the gap between germline ends came to 8 bases. The CDR3 is made up of 12 amino acids. The germline gives CDR1 MNHEY, CDR2 SMNVEV (reference sequence). The sequence was obtained from an adult with an advanced solid tumor such as melanoma, head and neck, liver or kidney cancer. The specimen comprised CD4+ or CD8+ T cells sorted from blood, sampled in a trial of the OX40 agonist ivuxolimab. This chain links TRBV27 with TRBJ2-2, with D uncertain. The DNA for the CDR3 is TGTGCCAGCAGTAAGCTCTTCGGGGAGCTGTTTTTT. It translates to CASSKLFGELFF.